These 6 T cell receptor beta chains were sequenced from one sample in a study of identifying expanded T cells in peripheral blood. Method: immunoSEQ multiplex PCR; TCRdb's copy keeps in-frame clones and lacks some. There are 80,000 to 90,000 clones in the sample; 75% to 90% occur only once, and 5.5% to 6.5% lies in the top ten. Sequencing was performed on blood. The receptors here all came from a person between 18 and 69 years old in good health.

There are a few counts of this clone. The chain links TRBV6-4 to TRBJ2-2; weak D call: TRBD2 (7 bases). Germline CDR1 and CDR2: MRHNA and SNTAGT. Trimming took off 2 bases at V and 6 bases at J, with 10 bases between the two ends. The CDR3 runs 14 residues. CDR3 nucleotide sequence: TGTGCCAGCAGTGACGGGGGGGCGCCCGGGGAGCTGTTTTTT. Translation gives CASSDGGAPGELFF.

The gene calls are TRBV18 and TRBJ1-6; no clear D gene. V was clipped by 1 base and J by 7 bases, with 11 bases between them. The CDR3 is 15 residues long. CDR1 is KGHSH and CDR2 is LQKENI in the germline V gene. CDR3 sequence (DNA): TGTGCCAGCTCACCACAAGGGTCCCTAAATTCACCCCTCCACTTT. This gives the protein CASSPQGSLNSPLHF.

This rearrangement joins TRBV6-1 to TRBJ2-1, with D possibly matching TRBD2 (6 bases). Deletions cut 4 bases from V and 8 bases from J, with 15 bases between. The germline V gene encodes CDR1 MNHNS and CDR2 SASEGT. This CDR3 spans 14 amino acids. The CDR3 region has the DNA TGTGCCAGCAGTGGTCGGGAGCTGGGGGATGAGCAGTTCTTC. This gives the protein CASSGRELGDEQFF.

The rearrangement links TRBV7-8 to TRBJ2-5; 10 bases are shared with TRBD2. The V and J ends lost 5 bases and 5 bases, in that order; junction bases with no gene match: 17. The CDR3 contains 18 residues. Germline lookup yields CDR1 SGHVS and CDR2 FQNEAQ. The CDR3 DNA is TGTGCCAGCAGCCGGAACCTACTAGCGGGGTCGTCCGGGGAGACCCAGTACTTC. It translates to CASSRNLLAGSSGETQYF.

In nucleotides, the CDR3 is TGTGCCAGCAGTGAAGGGAAGGGGGCGGGCACTGAAGCTTTCTTT. This translates into CASSEGKGAGTEAFF. The chain links TRBV6-1 to TRBJ1-1, with 7 bases aligning to TRBD1. CDR3 length equals 15 residues. V was pared by 1 base and J by 4 bases, with 6 bases of the junction left unmatched. Germline V gene lookup returns CDR1 MNHNS and CDR2 SASEGT.

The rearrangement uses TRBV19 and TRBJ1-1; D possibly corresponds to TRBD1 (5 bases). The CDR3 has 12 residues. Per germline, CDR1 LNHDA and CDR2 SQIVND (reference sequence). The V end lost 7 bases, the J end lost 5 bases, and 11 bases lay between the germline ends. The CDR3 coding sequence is TGTGCCAGTATCCAGGGAAGAACTGAAGCTTTCTTT. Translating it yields CASIQGRTEAFF. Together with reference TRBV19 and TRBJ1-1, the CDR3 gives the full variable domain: DGGITQSPKYLFRKEGQNVTLSCEQNLNHDAMYWYRQDPGQGLRLIYYSQIVNDFQKGDIAEGYSVSREKKESFPLTVTSAQKNPTAFYLCASIQGRTEAFFGQGTRLTVV.